This TCR beta chain was sequenced during a study of T cell responses to AZD1222 COVID-19 vaccine. The repertoire was sequenced with immunoSEQ multiplex PCR; TCRdb's copy has only in-frame clones and lacks some. The data hold tens of thousands of clones, with roughly 87% observed a single time. Germline V CDR1 and CDR2: SGHKS, YYEKEE (reference sequence). V lost 0 bases to trimming and J lost 1 base; unmatched junction nucleotides: 5. This CDR3 region has 16 residues. The receptor was isolated from an adult in good health. Sample: peripheral blood, taken on day 0 of AZD1222 vaccination. V usage is TRBV5-5 and J usage is TRBJ2-5; TRBD2 matches 8 bases. CDR3 region: CASSLGAGRGQETQYF. The CDR3 DNA reads TGTGCCAGCAGCTTGGGGGCCGGGAGGGGCCAAGAGACCCAGTACTTC. Using reference TRBV5-5 and TRBJ2-5 for the parts outside the CDR3, the full variable domain is DAGVTQSPTHLIKTRGQQVTLRCSPISGHKSVSWYQQVLGQGPQFIFQYYEKEERGRGNFPDRFSARQFPNYSSELNVNALLLGDSALYLCASSLGAGRGQETQYFGPGTRLLVL.